The clone carrying this T cell receptor (beta chain) was seen at least ten times. Its matching antigen is unknown. Time point given: newly diagnosed GD, antithyroid drugs for less than 3 months. PBMC-derived RNA was used for the TCR library. The CDR3 extends over 12 amino acids. Between the trimmed V and J ends, which lost 5 bases and 8 bases, there was a span of 12 bases. Germline V lookup: CDR1 MDHEN, CDR2 SYDVKM. The sample is drawn from a study of regulatory T cells in long-lasting Graves disease. Findings and limits, study-wide: Accuracy could have been hurt by small sample size. New patients shared some 970 public clonotypes, fewer than the 2,500 to 3,000 shared by persistent patients.

TCR beta libraries were built with iRepertoire HTBI primers and Arm-PCR of CDR3 regions. TCRdb passed the multiplex PCR reads through MiXCR, listing each CDR3 protein once. The sample contains about 620,000 distinct CDR3 sequences, under 20% of which appear only once. These same data were also listed under a study on T cells in Graves' hyperthyroidism and ophthalmopathy.

This chain joins TRBV28 and TRBJ1-1, with D hard to call. The TCR comes from a woman aged 30 to 39 with Graves disease. The specimen comprised peripheral blood mononuclear cells (PBMCs), sampled at new diagnosis, from a patient treated with antithyroid drugs. For the CDR3, the DNA is TGTGCCAGCAGTCGAGGGCGTTCCGAAGCTTTCTTT. This codes for CASSRGRSEAFF. Full variable domain (missing parts from reference TRBV28 and TRBJ1-1): DVKVTQSSRYLVKRTGEKVFLECVQDMDHENMFWYRQDPGLGLRLIYFSYDVKMKEKGDIPEGYSVSREKKERFSLILESASTNQTSMYLCASSRGRSEAFFGQGTRLTVV.